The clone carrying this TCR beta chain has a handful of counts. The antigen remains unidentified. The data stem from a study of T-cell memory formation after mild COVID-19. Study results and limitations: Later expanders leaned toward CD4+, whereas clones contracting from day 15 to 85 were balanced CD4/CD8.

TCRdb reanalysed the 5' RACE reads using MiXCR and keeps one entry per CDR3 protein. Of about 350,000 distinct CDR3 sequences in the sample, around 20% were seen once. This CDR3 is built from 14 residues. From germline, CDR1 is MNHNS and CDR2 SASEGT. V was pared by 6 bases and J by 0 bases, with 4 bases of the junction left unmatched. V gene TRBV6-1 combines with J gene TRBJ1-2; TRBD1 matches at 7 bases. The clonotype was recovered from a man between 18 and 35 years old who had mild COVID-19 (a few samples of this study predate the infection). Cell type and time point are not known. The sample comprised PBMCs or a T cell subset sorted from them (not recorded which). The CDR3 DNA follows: TGTGCCAGCAGGCGGGACAGTTCTAACTATGGCTACACCTTC. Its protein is CASRRDSSNYGYTF.